This is a list of T cell receptor beta chains from one sample in a study of T cells in Graves' hyperthyroidism and ophthalmopathy. TCRdb reprocessed the multiplex PCR reads via MiXCR and lists one record per CDR3 protein. The table lists 300,000 to 450,000 distinct CDR3 sequences, about 14% of them singletons. The sample was blood. These receptors were taken from a woman in her 30s with Graves' ophthalmopathy. Both conserved end residues are part of each CDR3. Fields, in order: J gene, V gene, D gene, clone size, CDR3 DNA, CDR3 protein. The D gene is left open where the match is weak. The size entry is marked missing in some rows and otherwise reads once, few, many or a size class.

j_gene: TRBJ2-5
v_gene: TRBV7-7
d_gene: TRBD1
abundance: NA
CDR3nt: TGTGCTAGCAGCCCCCGGACAGGGCGGGTAGAGACCCAGTACTTC
CDR3aa: CASSPRTGRVETQYF

j_gene: TRBJ2-3
v_gene: TRBV2
d_gene: TRBD2
abundance: many
CDR3nt: TGTGCCAGGAGAGGCGGGGGTGGGACAGATACGCAGTATTTT
CDR3aa: CARRGGGGTDTQYF

j_gene: TRBJ2-5
v_gene: TRBV9
d_gene: TRBD2
abundance: NA
CDR3nt: TGTGCCAGCAGCGAAAAAAGCGGGGGGGTCTTAGAGACCCAGTACTTC
CDR3aa: CASSEKSGGVLETQYF

j_gene: TRBJ2-5
v_gene: TRBV11-3
d_gene: NA
abundance: many
CDR3nt: TGTGCCAGCAGCTCCCTGGGGGGCGAAGAGACCCAGTACTTC
CDR3aa: CASSSLGGEETQYF

j_gene: TRBJ1-6
v_gene: TRBV28
d_gene: NA
abundance: NA
CDR3nt: TGTGCCAGCAGGGGCGGGACGGACTATTCACCCCTCCACTTT
CDR3aa: CASRGGTDYSPLHF

j_gene: TRBJ1-6
v_gene: TRBV12-3/TRBV12-4
d_gene: NA
abundance: many
CDR3nt: TGTGCCAGCAGTAGAGGAGCACGGAATTCACCCCTCCACTTT
CDR3aa: CASSRGARNSPLHF

j_gene: TRBJ1-1
v_gene: TRBV18
d_gene: NA
abundance: many
CDR3nt: TGTGCCAGCTCACAGAAAGTCGACGGGGAAGCTTTCTTT
CDR3aa: CASSQKVDGEAFF

j_gene: TRBJ1-5
v_gene: TRBV28
d_gene: NA
abundance: many
CDR3nt: TGTGCCAGTAGACAGCCTAATCAGCCCCAGCATTTT
CDR3aa: CASRQPNQPQHF

j_gene: TRBJ1-5
v_gene: TRBV20-1
d_gene: NA
abundance: NA
CDR3nt: TGCAGTGCCCCCATGGCAGGTGGGGGTCAGCCCCAGCATTTT
CDR3aa: CSAPMAGGGQPQHF

j_gene: TRBJ2-7
v_gene: TRBV27
d_gene: TRBD2
abundance: many
CDR3nt: TGTGCCAGCAGTTGGTGGGGGGGCTACGAGCAGTACTTC
CDR3aa: CASSWWGGYEQYF

j_gene: TRBJ1-2
v_gene: TRBV28
d_gene: NA
abundance: many
CDR3nt: TGTGCCAGCAGTTCCCCGGGCCAGAGGGACTATGGCTACACCTTC
CDR3aa: CASSSPGQRDYGYTF

j_gene: TRBJ1-2
v_gene: TRBV30
d_gene: NA
abundance: many
CDR3nt: TGTGCCTGGAGTGGGGTCCAGGCAGGAGGCTACACCTTC
CDR3aa: CAWSGVQAGGYTF

j_gene: TRBJ2-3
v_gene: TRBV7-9
d_gene: NA
abundance: few
CDR3nt: TGTGCCAGCAGCTTATCTTATGCAGATACGCAGTATTTT
CDR3aa: CASSLSYADTQYF

j_gene: TRBJ1-6
v_gene: TRBV19
d_gene: TRBD1
abundance: NA
CDR3nt: TGTGCCAGTAGTAGAGAGGGGGCAGGATCACCCCTCCACTTT
CDR3aa: CASSREGAGSPLHF

j_gene: TRBJ2-7
v_gene: TRBV28
d_gene: NA
abundance: once
CDR3nt: TGTGCCAGCAGAACCCCCCGAGATCCCTACGAGCAGCACTTC
CDR3aa: CASRTPRDPYEQHF

j_gene: TRBJ2-1
v_gene: TRBV20-1
d_gene: NA
abundance: many
CDR3nt: TGCAGTGCTCAGGACGGGGTAACGATTGAGCAGTTCTTC
CDR3aa: CSAQDGVTIEQFF

j_gene: TRBJ1-3
v_gene: TRBV7-8
d_gene: NA
abundance: many
CDR3nt: TGTGCCAGCAGCTCAGGGACGGCGAGAGGTGGAAACACCATATATTTT
CDR3aa: CASSSGTARGGNTIYF

j_gene: TRBJ1-2
v_gene: TRBV5-4
d_gene: NA
abundance: many
CDR3nt: TGTGCCAGCAGCTTGCCCGGGGATACCCTGGTGGGCTACACCTTC
CDR3aa: CASSLPGDTLVGYTF

j_gene: TRBJ2-5
v_gene: TRBV7-8
d_gene: TRBD1
abundance: once
CDR3nt: TGTGCCAGCAGCTTATATACAGGGGGAGAGACCCAGTACTTC
CDR3aa: CASSLYTGGETQYF

j_gene: TRBJ1-1
v_gene: TRBV30
d_gene: TRBD1
abundance: many
CDR3nt: TGTGCCTGGCAGGGGGTTATGAACACTGAAGCTTTCTTT
CDR3aa: CAWQGVMNTEAFF

j_gene: TRBJ2-1
v_gene: TRBV28
d_gene: TRBD2
abundance: many
CDR3nt: TGTGCCAGCGGCGGGGGGGCTCTCAATGAGCAGTTCTTC
CDR3aa: CASGGGALNEQFF

j_gene: TRBJ2-7
v_gene: TRBV7-7
d_gene: NA
abundance: many
CDR3nt: TGTGCTAGCAGCCGGACAAACAGGGACGAGCAGTACTTC
CDR3aa: CASSRTNRDEQYF

j_gene: TRBJ2-2
v_gene: TRBV2
d_gene: NA
abundance: many
CDR3nt: TGTGCCAGCAGTGAAGGGGGTTTGGACGGGGAGCTGTTTTTT
CDR3aa: CASSEGGLDGELFF

j_gene: TRBJ2-2
v_gene: TRBV9
d_gene: NA
abundance: many
CDR3nt: TGTGCCAGCAGCCTGACAGGTTCGAACACCGGGGAGCTGTTTTTT
CDR3aa: CASSLTGSNTGELFF

j_gene: TRBJ1-1
v_gene: TRBV20-1
d_gene: NA
abundance: many
CDR3nt: TGCAGTGCTAGATCCCGAGAGGGTCTTGGCACTGAAGCTTTCTTT
CDR3aa: CSARSREGLGTEAFF

j_gene: TRBJ1-3
v_gene: TRBV6-1
d_gene: NA
abundance: NA
CDR3nt: TGTGCCAGCAGTCGGCAGGGGATCTCTGGAAACACCATATATTTT
CDR3aa: CASSRQGISGNTIYF

j_gene: TRBJ2-7
v_gene: TRBV15
d_gene: NA
abundance: many
CDR3nt: TGTGCCACCAGCAGAGATTTAGTCCCGGGAAACGAGCAGTACTTC
CDR3aa: CATSRDLVPGNEQYF

j_gene: TRBJ1-2
v_gene: TRBV6-5
d_gene: NA
abundance: few
CDR3nt: TGTGCCAGCAGTTACTCATCCACCGGGGGGGCAAACTATGGCTACACCTTC
CDR3aa: CASSYSSTGGANYGYTF

j_gene: TRBJ2-7
v_gene: TRBV7-9
d_gene: NA
abundance: many
CDR3nt: TGTGCCAGCAGCCTAGACCCCGAGCAGTACTTC
CDR3aa: CASSLDPEQYF

j_gene: TRBJ1-4
v_gene: TRBV2
d_gene: NA
abundance: many
CDR3nt: TGTGCCAGCGGTCGCAGGGCAAATGAAAAACTGTTTTTT
CDR3aa: CASGRRANEKLFF

j_gene: TRBJ1-5
v_gene: TRBV3-1
d_gene: TRBD1
abundance: few
CDR3nt: TGTGCCAGCAGCCCCGGCGGCAGGGGGGGGGGTCAGCCCCAGCATTTT
CDR3aa: CASSPGGRGGGQPQHF

j_gene: TRBJ1-2
v_gene: TRBV20-1
d_gene: TRBD1
abundance: many
CDR3nt: TGCAGTGCTAGAGTGGGACAGGGGGCCGGTGGCTACACCTTC
CDR3aa: CSARVGQGAGGYTF

j_gene: TRBJ1-4
v_gene: TRBV28
d_gene: NA
abundance: many
CDR3nt: TGTGCCAGCAGTTCGGGGTCCCGACAAGAAAAACTGTTTTTT
CDR3aa: CASSSGSRQEKLFF

j_gene: TRBJ2-3
v_gene: TRBV20-1
d_gene: TRBD2
abundance: many
CDR3nt: TGCAGTGCTAGAGTCCAGCGGGGGGCACTACCAAGCACAGATACGCAGTATTTT
CDR3aa: CSARVQRGALPSTDTQYF

j_gene: TRBJ2-7
v_gene: TRBV12-3/TRBV12-4
d_gene: NA
abundance: many
CDR3nt: TGTGCCAGCAGTTTAAGGGGGGGCGGGGGCTCCTACGAGCAGTACTTC
CDR3aa: CASSLRGGGGSYEQYF

j_gene: TRBJ1-4
v_gene: TRBV6-1
d_gene: TRBD1
abundance: few
CDR3nt: TGTGCCAGCAGAAAACAGGGGCGGTATGAAAAACTGTTTTTT
CDR3aa: CASRKQGRYEKLFF

j_gene: TRBJ2-7
v_gene: TRBV5-8
d_gene: TRBD1
abundance: NA
CDR3nt: TGTGCCAGCAGCTCCAGGACAGGGGACGTCGAGCAGTACTTC
CDR3aa: CASSSRTGDVEQYF

j_gene: TRBJ2-7
v_gene: TRBV12-3/TRBV12-4
d_gene: NA
abundance: many
CDR3nt: TGTGCCAGCAGTTCCTGGGGCAGGATCTCCTACGAGCAGTACTTC
CDR3aa: CASSSWGRISYEQYF

j_gene: TRBJ2-2
v_gene: TRBV12-5
d_gene: NA
abundance: many
CDR3nt: TGTGCTAGTGGTTTTGCCCTAGACAGTAACACCGGGGAGCTGTTTTTT
CDR3aa: CASGFALDSNTGELFF

j_gene: TRBJ2-7
v_gene: TRBV2
d_gene: NA
abundance: NA
CDR3nt: TGTGCCAGCAGTGACCAGGGCACCTCCTACGAGCAGTACTTC
CDR3aa: CASSDQGTSYEQYF

j_gene: TRBJ1-2
v_gene: TRBV20-1
d_gene: NA
abundance: NA
CDR3nt: TGCAGTGCAGGTCAAGCCCTTAACTATGGCTACACCTTC
CDR3aa: CSAGQALNYGYTF

j_gene: TRBJ2-1
v_gene: TRBV7-9
d_gene: NA
abundance: NA
CDR3nt: TGTGCCAGCAGCTTAAGTGCTGGGAATGAGCAGTTCTTC
CDR3aa: CASSLSAGNEQFF

j_gene: TRBJ2-3
v_gene: TRBV5-1
d_gene: NA
abundance: many
CDR3nt: TGCGCCAGCAGCTTGGGAGTTCGGTCGGGCGACACAGATACGCAGTATTTT
CDR3aa: CASSLGVRSGDTDTQYF

j_gene: TRBJ2-1
v_gene: TRBV4-1
d_gene: TRBD1
abundance: NA
CDR3nt: TGCGCCAGCAGCAGAGAGGGACAGAATTACAATGAGCAGTTCTTC
CDR3aa: CASSREGQNYNEQFF

j_gene: TRBJ2-7
v_gene: TRBV15
d_gene: TRBD1
abundance: few
CDR3nt: TGTGCCACCAGCAGAGAAACAGGGGGCCTGGGGGGGCAGTACTTC
CDR3aa: CATSRETGGLGGQYF

j_gene: TRBJ1-1
v_gene: TRBV19
d_gene: TRBD1
abundance: few
CDR3nt: TGTGCCAGTAGTATCGTCACCCGACAGGGTACTGAAGCTTTCTTT
CDR3aa: CASSIVTRQGTEAFF

j_gene: TRBJ1-4
v_gene: TRBV20-1
d_gene: NA
abundance: few
CDR3nt: TGCAGTGCTAGAGGGGGTGAAAAACTGTTTTTT
CDR3aa: CSARGGEKLFF

j_gene: TRBJ2-4
v_gene: TRBV6-2/TRBV6-3
d_gene: TRBD2
abundance: many
CDR3nt: TGTGCCAGCACTAACGCGGGGGATTTAGCCAAAAACATTCAGTACTTC
CDR3aa: CASTNAGDLAKNIQYF

j_gene: TRBJ1-5
v_gene: TRBV18
d_gene: TRBD1
abundance: many
CDR3nt: TGTGCCAGCTCAGGACAGGGGGTGGGTCAGCCCCAGCATTTT
CDR3aa: CASSGQGVGQPQHF

j_gene: TRBJ2-7
v_gene: TRBV20-1
d_gene: TRBD1
abundance: many
CDR3nt: TGCAGTGCTAGAGATGGATACAGGGGCTCCTACGAGCAGTACTTC
CDR3aa: CSARDGYRGSYEQYF

j_gene: TRBJ1-2
v_gene: TRBV15
d_gene: TRBD1
abundance: NA
CDR3nt: TGTGCCACCGGGGGGGACAGGGATATCTATGGCTACACCTTC
CDR3aa: CATGGDRDIYGYTF

j_gene: TRBJ2-5
v_gene: TRBV6-1
d_gene: TRBD1
abundance: few
CDR3nt: TGTGCCACCCTTACAGGGGGGCAAGAGACCCAGTACTTC
CDR3aa: CATLTGGQETQYF

j_gene: TRBJ2-1
v_gene: TRBV7-9
d_gene: NA
abundance: NA
CDR3nt: TGTGCCAGCAGCTTATCTAGAAGTTACAATGGGCAGTTCTTC
CDR3aa: CASSLSRSYNGQFF

j_gene: TRBJ2-1
v_gene: TRBV29-1
d_gene: NA
abundance: few
CDR3nt: TGCAGCGTTGATAGCTCCTACAATGAGCAGTTCTTC
CDR3aa: CSVDSSYNEQFF

j_gene: TRBJ2-7
v_gene: TRBV25-1
d_gene: NA
abundance: many
CDR3nt: TGTGCCAGCAGTAAAGGGTTGGACGAGCAGTACTTC
CDR3aa: CASSKGLDEQYF

j_gene: TRBJ1-1
v_gene: TRBV25-1
d_gene: NA
abundance: NA
CDR3nt: TGTGCCAGCAGTGATGAGGTGAACACTGAAGCTTTCTTT
CDR3aa: CASSDEVNTEAFF

j_gene: TRBJ1-3
v_gene: TRBV20-1
d_gene: NA
abundance: many
CDR3nt: TGCAGTGCTAGATCCCACCACTCTGGAAACACCATATATTTT
CDR3aa: CSARSHHSGNTIYF

j_gene: TRBJ2-3
v_gene: TRBV6-2/TRBV6-3
d_gene: TRBD2
abundance: NA
CDR3nt: TGTGCCAGCAGTAAAAGACTAGCGAGTCTCTCTCTCTTTGGCGATACGCAGTATTTT
CDR3aa: CASSKRLASLSLFGDTQYF